This T cell receptor (beta chain) was recovered during a study of T cell changes during pregnancy in multiple sclerosis (dated by TCRdb to between 2018 and 2021). Broadly, across the study: The study looked at changes in the T cell repertoire across pregnancy in women with multiple sclerosis.

Library method: the immunoSEQ multiplex PCR assay. This immuneACCESS table, as held by TCRdb, lists in-frame sequences with V and J called but not all clones. Of the missing ones, under half trace to an unresolved V gene in checked studies; the others have no known cause. A total of around 65,000 clones appear in this sample, 92% of them only once. 2.5% to 3.5% of the sample belongs to the ten largest clones. As for this clone: The clone's antigen remains unknown. Base qualities were left out, and no much larger clone turns up one base away.

The source was peripheral blood, collected in the second trimester of pregnancy. The sequence derives from a female donor in good health, enrolled as a control in a pregnancy study.

The encoded CDR3 is CASRIDSSGNTIYF. The nucleotide sequence is TGTGCCAGCAGAATTGACAGCTCTGGAAACACCATATATTTT. This chain is built from TRBV28 and TRBJ1-3, and possibly TRBD1, on 5 matching bases. V is pared back by 6 bases and J by 0 bases, with 9 bases lying between the germline termini. CDR1 and CDR2 are read off the germline V gene as MDHEN and SYDVKM. The CDR3, from cysteine to phenylalanine, totals 14 residues. Only the CDR3 DNA is retained, 42 bases long and in frame from the first base.